The sequence of this T cell receptor beta chain was determined in a study of T cells in Graves' hyperthyroidism and ophthalmopathy (dated by TCRdb to the late 2010s). As for the study more broadly: Peripheral blood samples were taken at initial diagnosis, before any treatment was given. A discovery cohort of about a hundred patients, 43 with Graves' ophthalmopathy and about 58 with stable Graves' hyperthyroidism, was used to find distinguishing TCR V-J signatures. An independent validation cohort of around 19 hyperthyroidism patients and over 15 patients who later progressed to ophthalmopathy tested prospective prediction of ophthalmopathy. The approximately 100 discovery patients were randomly split 7:3 into training and test sets. In several Graves' hyperthyroidism patients, the study also compared T-cell repertoires from thyroid tissue with T-cell repertoires from blood. After blood sampling, hyperthyroidism patients were treated with methimazole at a starting dose of 30 mg daily, and ophthalmopathy patients were treated with high-dose intravenous methylprednisolone. According to the paper, TCR Vbeta CDR3 sequencing was carried out on 135 peripheral blood samples, which came from approximately 43 ophthalmopathy, roughly 75 hyperthyroidism and some 17 progressor patients. Results the study describes overall, beyond this receptor: No statistical method was used to fix the sample size in advance, and group allocation was not hidden from the investigators. In validation, the model predicted progression to ophthalmopathy with 60% to 71% sensitivity and around 72% specificity, a median of around 6.6 months before onset. A model built on a 13 V-J signature distinguished ophthalmopathy from stable hyperthyroidism, reaching about 89% sensitivity and about 81% specificity in cross-validation and 80%/75% in testing. Most expanded thyroid clonotypes (frequency above 0.001) were also detected in blood, a finding suggesting that blood repertoires may reflect thyroid immune responses.

This clonotype was detected ten times or more. It has no known antigen specificity. No much larger clone exists at a distance of one base, and base qualities are not known. Amplification of TCR beta CDR3 regions was carried out from RNA transcripts. The TCR CDR3 was subjected to a first round of RT-PCR using the HTBI primer set and the Qiagen OneStep RT-PCR kit. The libraries were constructed in a second round of multiplex PCR and then size-selected and purified. Libraries were sequenced paired-end with 100 bp reads on an Illumina HiSeq2000. Per the original workflow: SOAPnuke was used to process the raw data, with reads discarded if the reads contained adapters or uncalled bases, had a mean Phred below 15, or lacked an exact constant-primer or identifier match. COPE v1.2.5 was used to merge high-quality paired reads, and clonotypes were defined as unique nucleotide sequences. MiTCR v1.1 was used to align the clonotypes against IMGT TRBV, TRBD and TRBJ reference segments. The analysis was restricted to V-J combinations with a frequency above 0.0001, which together covered 99.2% of the repertoires. A TCS score was defined as the ratio of F50 (clonal expansion) to E x V (chaos), with BLOSUM62-based TCRdist applied between CDR3 peptides within each V-J. Welch's t-statistics and random forest reduced around 520 V-J features to 13, which were used in a naive Bayes classifier (R e1071). TCRdb handled the public reads itself, with Q25 trimming in fastp and clone calling in MiXCR, and kept productive beta chains. Identical CDR3 proteins give one entry, which carries the most common genes and DNA. TCRdb, not the authors, supplied the V and J calls. The sample includes 400,000 to 550,000 distinct CDR3 sequences, with around 24% observed a single time. The top ten hold 11% of the sample.

Ophthalmopathy patients had moderately to severely active disease, with a Clinical Activity Score of 3 or more, a NOSPECS grade of 4 or more, and a disease duration of less than 3 months. The study excluded patients with uncontrolled infections, other autoimmune diseases, pregnancy or lactation. Diagnoses were established on the basis of clinical symptoms, serum thyroxine and TRAb, thyroid ultrasound, and orbital computed tomography. PBMCs were separated from roughly 10 ml of fresh peripheral blood using Ficoll-Paque density gradient centrifugation. Trizol reagent was used to extract total RNA, and RNA quality was then checked on an Agilent 2100 Bioanalyzer. From cysteine to phenylalanine, the CDR3 is 14 amino acids long. Kept here is only the CDR3 DNA, which spans 42 bases and is read in frame from base 1. The trim is 11 bases for V and 1 base for J, with a gap of 18 bases between the germline ends. According to the germline V gene, CDR1 reads SNHLY and CDR2 reads FYNNEI.

Here the chain combines TRBV2 and TRBJ2-7; the D gene is unclear. The receptor was isolated from a woman younger than 45 with Graves' ophthalmopathy. Sample: blood. The CDR3 region: CAGVLDGPSYEQYF. Read as DNA, the sequence is TGTGCCGGTGTTCTAGACGGTCCTTCCTACGAGCAGTACTTC.